This TCR beta chain was observed in a study of cytomegalovirus exposure and HLA in healthy donors. Across the study: Earlier results showed 117 million unique TCR beta sequences derived from some 180 million T cells.

The germline CDR1 and CDR2 sequences are SGHRS and YFSETQ. The CDR3 is 14 residues long. Trimming removed 1 base from V and 4 bases from J, with 11 bases in between. The PCR ran on 60 Vbeta and 13 Jbeta primers. Method: immunoSEQ multiplex PCR; TCRdb's copy keeps in-frame clones and lacks some. The sample lists fewer than 90,000 clones; around 80% were seen once. To note about this clone: The antigen is not known.

General study findings and limits: Sequences of the TCR beta chain were said to predict the HLA-A and HLA-B alleles of most subjects accurately. In a later analysis, across HLA loci, associated TCR counts were highest for DRB1, lowest for HLA-C.

This clonotype originated in a male donor in good health and CMV-seropositive. Input material: PBMCs. V and J are TRBV5-1 and TRBJ1-1; D gene unclear. This chain's CDR3 is CASSLLAQTTEAFF. The CDR3 region has the DNA TGCGCCAGCAGCTTGTTGGCACAGACCACTGAAGCTTTCTTT. Variable domain in full (rest from reference TRBV5-1 and TRBJ1-1): KAGVTQTPRYLIKTRGQQVTLSCSPISGHRSVSWYQQTPGQGLQFLFEYFSETQRNKGNFPGRFSGRQFSNSRSEMNVSTLELGDSALYLCASSLLAQTTEAFFGQGTRLTVV.